Sequencing of this T cell receptor (beta chain) was carried out in a study of CD8 T cells in ankylosing spondylitis. Study-wide results and limits: Clones linked to disease were reported to show significant enrichment in matched ankylosing spondylitis synovial fluid. There was a TCR beta motif, made of several highly homologous variants, that appeared characteristic of ankylosing spondylitis blood. Earlier reports found some motif variants in synovial fluid and blood in reactive arthritis.

V lost 5 bases to trimming and J lost 4 bases, with 17 bases between them. This CDR3 comprises 16 residues. Germline assignment: CDR1 SGHVS and CDR2 FQNEAQ. Each TCR beta library was made by quantitative 5'-RACE that incorporated molecular barcodes. TCRdb re-analysed the 5' RACE reads in MiXCR, keeping a single row per CDR3 protein. The table shows roughly 470,000 distinct CDR3 sequences, with about 24% occurring only once. Notes on this clonotype: The antigen is undetermined.

This TCR came from a male donor with ankylosing spondylitis. This rearrangement joins TRBV7-8 to TRBJ2-2; D perhaps matches TRBD2 (5 bases). What was sequenced was blood, either unsorted or a sorted T cell fraction (not recorded which). CDR3 amino acids: CASSRGQRSGTGELFF. The CDR3, as DNA: TGTGCCAGCAGCCGCGGGCAGCGGTCGGGCACCGGGGAGCTGTTTTTT.